This T cell receptor (beta chain) was profiled in a study of T-cell reconstitution after alpha-beta-depleted transplantation in children. Preparation of the TCRbeta library was carried out with unique molecular identifiers. TCRdb reprocessed the PCR reads with MiXCR, giving one entry per CDR3 protein. The table has 420,000 or so distinct CDR3 sequences, around 9.9% seen once; the top ten hold approximately 5%. This clonotype was detected ten times or more. This CDR3 contains 16 residues. Trimming cost V 1 base and J 9 bases, with 19 bases left between them. Germline CDR1 reads SGHVS; CDR2 reads FQNEAQ.

The sequencing here drew on PBMCs from the stem cell graft donor, taken from the stem cell graft. The chain combines TRBV7-8 with TRBJ2-4; a possible D gene is TRBD1 (6 bases). This TCR was sampled from a human donor who donated a stem cell graft to a child with acute myeloid leukemia. The CDR3 here is CASSLGKTGSIAIQYF. The CDR3 nucleotides read TGTGCCAGCAGCTTAGGGAAGACAGGAAGCATTGCCATTCAGTACTTC.